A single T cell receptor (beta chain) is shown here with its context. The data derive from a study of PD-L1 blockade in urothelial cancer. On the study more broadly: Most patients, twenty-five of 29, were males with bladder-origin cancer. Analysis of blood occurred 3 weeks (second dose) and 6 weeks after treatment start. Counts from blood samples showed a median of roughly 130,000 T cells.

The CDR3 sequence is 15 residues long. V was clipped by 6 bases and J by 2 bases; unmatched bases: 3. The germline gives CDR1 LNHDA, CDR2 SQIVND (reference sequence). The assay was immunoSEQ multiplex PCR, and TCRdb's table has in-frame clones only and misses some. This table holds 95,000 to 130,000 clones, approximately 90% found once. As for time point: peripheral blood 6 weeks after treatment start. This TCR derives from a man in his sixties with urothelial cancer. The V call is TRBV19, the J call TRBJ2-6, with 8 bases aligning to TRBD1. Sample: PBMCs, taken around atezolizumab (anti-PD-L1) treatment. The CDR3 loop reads CASRSDRAGANVLTF. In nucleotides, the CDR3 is TGTGCCAGTAGATCGGACAGGGCTGGGGCCAACGTCCTGACTTTC.